This T cell receptor beta chain originates from a study of identical twins. Study results and limitations: Abundant cord blood beta clonotypes carried fewer insertions; memory repertoires showed none.

Trimming removed 5 bases from V and 0 bases from J; junction bases left unmatched: 1. The CDR3 consists of 13 residues. In germline, CDR1 is SQVTM, CDR2 ANQGSEA. One entry per CDR3 protein results from TCRdb running MiXCR on the 5' RACE reads. The table includes a few hundred thousand distinct CDR3 sequences, about 9% detected once. A remark on this clonotype: The target antigen is unknown.

The sequenced sample consisted of naive T cells sorted from blood. The receptor was isolated from a woman aged 45 to 65 in good health. This sequence joins TRBV29-1 and TRBJ2-1; TRBD2 matches 7 bases. The CDR3 protein is CSVPSGSYNEQFF. The CDR3 DNA reads TGCAGCGTTCCTAGCGGCTCCTACAATGAGCAGTTCTTC.